The clone carrying this T cell receptor beta chain appeared a few times. Expressed TCRB transcripts were sequenced, since all the RNA that had been isolated was reverse transcribed. TCRdb's copy holds only in-frame clones and misses some; the assay was immunoSEQ multiplex PCR. The table lists about 40,000 clones, 49% of them singletons. The sample is drawn from a study of beta chain features in type 1 diabetes. CDR1 and CDR2 (germline): SQVTM, ANQGSEA. J gave up 0 bases and V 6 bases, and 7 bases lay outside the gene matches. CDR3 length equals 15 residues. This sequence was found in a woman younger than 35 in good health. What was sequenced was central memory CD4+ T cells from blood. The chain is built from TRBV29-1 and TRBJ1-1, with 10 bases fitting TRBD1. This CDR3 reads CSVQAGQGMNTEAFF. The CDR3 DNA is TGCAGCGTGCAAGCGGGACAGGGGATGAACACTGAAGCTTTCTTT.